This entry lists 5 T cell receptor beta chains sequenced from one sample in a study of blood T cell repertoires in COVID-19. Sequencing used immunoSEQ multiplex PCR; TCRdb keeps in-frame clones, though not all of them. The table lists about 85,000 clones, around 80% of them singletons. Sequenced material: peripheral blood. These receptors were obtained from a woman of 80 years or more with acute or convalescent COVID-19.

This rearrangement joins TRBV18 to TRBJ1-1; D ambiguous. Trimming removed 3 bases from V and 1 base from J, with 6 bases in between. Germline lookup yields CDR1 KGHSH and CDR2 LQKENI. This CDR3 is built from 13 residues. The CDR3, as DNA: TGTGCCAGCTCACCTAACAGGAACACTGAAGCTTTCTTT. It codes for CASSPNRNTEAFF.

V and J are TRBV19 and TRBJ2-7; TRBD1 might be the D (5 bases). Between the trimmed V and J ends, which lost 7 bases and 5 bases, there was a span of 15 bases. CDR1 and CDR2 (germline): LNHDA, SQIVND (reference sequence). CDR3 length: 13 amino acids. The CDR3 region is CASKGQGIHEQYF. For the CDR3, the DNA is TGTGCCAGTAAGGGGCAGGGTATCCACGAGCAGTACTTC.

The chain combines TRBV6-5 with TRBJ1-5, with TRBD1 as a possible D gene (6 bases). This CDR3 region has 14 residues. Trimming pared 6 bases from V and 2 bases from J, leaving 11 bases between. Germline values: CDR1 MNHEY, CDR2 SVGAGI. As DNA, the CDR3 is TGTGCCAGCAGAGGGGGGGGCGGCAATCAGCCCCAGCATTTT. This sequence encodes CASRGGGGNQPQHF.

The chain is built from TRBV7-9 and TRBJ1-5, with 8 nucleotides matching TRBD1. The V gene's germline CDR1 is SEHNR and CDR2 FQNEAQ (reference sequence). This CDR3 contains 17 residues. With 3 bases clipped from V and 0 bases from J, the junction kept 7 bases outside the gene matches. CDR3 protein: CASSFGQGRYSNQPQHF. The CDR3 DNA reads TGTGCCAGCAGCTTTGGACAGGGACGCTATAGCAATCAGCCCCAGCATTTT.

The chain carries TRBV9 and TRBJ1-2; tentatively, D is TRBD1 (5 bases). The V end was cut by 3 bases, the J end by 5 bases, with 17 bases between. The CDR3 is made up of 15 amino acids. Germline V lookup: CDR1 SGDLS, CDR2 YYNGEE. The CDR3 DNA sequence: TGTGCCAGCAGCGCCCTCCCTCAGGGTGGGTATGGCTACACCTTC. Its translation: CASSALPQGGYGYTF.